This is a list of T cell receptor beta chains from one sample in a study of radiation and T cells in renal cell carcinoma. The repertoire was sequenced with immunoSEQ multiplex PCR; TCRdb's copy has only in-frame clones and lacks some. Here the sample spans some 150,000 clones, approximately 86% being singletons. This sample comprised blood, obtained from a patient whose treatment included radiotherapy and nephrectomy. The receptors come from a woman between 45 and 65 years old with renal cell carcinoma. Both conserved end residues are part of each CDR3. The D gene is left open where the match is weak. Clone size is given for some rows only: seen once, a few or many times, or a class if the clone is expanded.

abundance: .
len: 15
v_gene: TRBV7-2
d_gene: TRBD2
j_gene: TRBJ2-5
CDR3aa: CASSFERGSGRTQYF
CDR3nt: TGTGCCAGCAGCTTCGAGAGGGGTAGCGGGCGGACCCAGTACTTC

abundance: .
len: 17
v_gene: TRBV10-2
d_gene: .
j_gene: TRBJ2-7
CDR3aa: CASSESTGAQGGYEQYF
CDR3nt: TGCGCCAGCAGTGAGTCGACTGGCGCGCAGGGGGGCTACGAGCAGTACTTC

abundance: .
len: 14
v_gene: TRBV6-5
d_gene: .
j_gene: TRBJ2-7
CDR3aa: CASSYSTPVYEQYF
CDR3nt: TGTGCCAGCAGTTACTCGACACCAGTCTACGAGCAGTACTTC

abundance: .
len: 14
v_gene: TRBV6-5
d_gene: .
j_gene: TRBJ1-5
CDR3aa: CASSSPGVGQPQHF
CDR3nt: TGTGCCAGCAGCTCTCCGGGAGTCGGTCAGCCCCAGCATTTT

abundance: few
len: 15
v_gene: TRBV4-1
d_gene: TRBD2
j_gene: TRBJ2-7
CDR3aa: CASSPMGLADYEQYF
CDR3nt: TGCGCCAGCAGCCCCATGGGACTAGCGGATTACGAGCAGTACTTC

abundance: .
len: 15
v_gene: TRBV4-3
d_gene: .
j_gene: TRBJ2-1
CDR3aa: CASSHGPGKDNEQFF
CDR3nt: TGCGCCAGCAGCCACGGCCCGGGGAAGGACAATGAGCAGTTCTTC

abundance: .
len: 15
v_gene: TRBV19
d_gene: TRBD2
j_gene: TRBJ2-5
CDR3aa: CAVSGGTSALETQYF
CDR3nt: TGTGCCGTATCGGGGGGGACTAGCGCTTTGGAGACCCAGTACTTC

abundance: .
len: 15
v_gene: TRBV9
d_gene: .
j_gene: TRBJ2-1
CDR3aa: CASSVGPDLGDEQFF
CDR3nt: TGTGCCAGCAGCGTAGGCCCTGACCTTGGGGATGAGCAGTTCTTC

abundance: .
len: 16
v_gene: TRBV7-2
d_gene: .
j_gene: TRBJ2-7
CDR3aa: CASSPQVRGITYEQYF
CDR3nt: TGTGCCAGCAGCCCCCAGGTGCGGGGAATCACCTACGAGCAGTACTTC

abundance: .
len: 13
v_gene: TRBV5-6
d_gene: TRBD2
j_gene: TRBJ2-7
CDR3aa: CASSLGLAPEQYF
CDR3nt: TGTGCCAGCAGCCTAGGACTAGCGCCCGAGCAGTACTTC

abundance: few
len: 15
v_gene: TRBV6-6
d_gene: .
j_gene: TRBJ1-4
CDR3aa: CASSLGTPRREKLFF
CDR3nt: TGTGCCAGCAGCCTCGGGACACCACGACGTGAAAAACTGTTTTTT

abundance: .
len: 14
v_gene: TRBV15
d_gene: .
j_gene: TRBJ1-4
CDR3aa: CATSREGANEKLFF
CDR3nt: TGTGCCACCAGCAGAGAAGGGGCTAATGAAAAACTGTTTTTT

abundance: .
len: 15
v_gene: TRBV2
d_gene: .
j_gene: TRBJ1-4
CDR3aa: CASTPPGGAGEKLFF
CDR3nt: TGTGCCAGCACACCTCCCGGGGGCGCAGGGGAAAAACTGTTTTTT

abundance: once
len: 15
v_gene: TRBV6-6
d_gene: .
j_gene: TRBJ2-7
CDR3aa: CASSPTLLDSYEQYF
CDR3nt: TGTGCCAGCAGCCCAACCCTACTAGATTCCTACGAGCAGTACTTC

abundance: .
len: 13
v_gene: TRBV4-3
d_gene: .
j_gene: TRBJ1-1
CDR3aa: CASSQTANTEAFF
CDR3nt: TGCGCCAGCAGTCAGACAGCGAACACTGAAGCTTTCTTT

abundance: .
len: 13
v_gene: TRBV5-6
d_gene: .
j_gene: TRBJ2-5
CDR3aa: CASSLSLLGTQYF
CDR3nt: TGTGCCAGCAGCTTGTCCCTGCTGGGGACCCAGTACTTC

abundance: .
len: 16
v_gene: TRBV7-2
d_gene: TRBD1
j_gene: TRBJ1-4
CDR3aa: CASSLGSGQGNEKLFF
CDR3nt: TGTGCCAGCAGCTTAGGGTCGGGACAGGGTAATGAAAAACTGTTTTTT

abundance: once
len: 12
v_gene: TRBV10-1
d_gene: .
j_gene: TRBJ1-2
CDR3aa: CASSDGTGGYTF
CDR3nt: TGCGCCAGCAGTGATGGAACGGGTGGCTACACCTTC

abundance: .
len: 14
v_gene: TRBV30
d_gene: .
j_gene: TRBJ2-3
CDR3aa: CAADQRVSTDTQYF
CDR3nt: TGTGCCGCTGATCAGCGGGTGAGCACAGATACGCAGTATTTT

abundance: .
len: 15
v_gene: TRBV7-2
d_gene: TRBD1
j_gene: TRBJ2-2
CDR3aa: CASSLTTGGSGELFF
CDR3nt: TGTGCCAGCAGCTTAACGACAGGGGGCTCCGGGGAGCTGTTTTTT

abundance: .
len: 12
v_gene: TRBV4-1
d_gene: .
j_gene: TRBJ2-3
CDR3aa: CASSLVADTQYF
CDR3nt: TGCGCCAGCAGCCTAGTGGCAGATACGCAGTATTTT

abundance: .
len: 11
v_gene: TRBV10-3
d_gene: .
j_gene: TRBJ1-1
CDR3aa: CATGILDEAFF
CDR3nt: TGTGCCACCGGAATACTTGACGAAGCTTTCTTT

abundance: .
len: 14
v_gene: TRBV10-3
d_gene: .
j_gene: TRBJ2-1
CDR3aa: CAIKRAETYNEQFF
CDR3nt: TGTGCCATCAAGCGGGCAGAGACCTACAATGAGCAGTTCTTC

abundance: .
len: 11
v_gene: TRBV6-1
d_gene: .
j_gene: TRBJ2-6
CDR3aa: CASSEEAKQAF
CDR3nt: TGTGCCAGCAGTGAAGAAGCAAAACAGGCTTTC

abundance: .
len: 15
v_gene: TRBV6-1
d_gene: .
j_gene: TRBJ1-4
CDR3aa: CASSDRGRSNEKLFF
CDR3nt: TGTGCCAGCAGTGACAGGGGACGGTCTAATGAAAAACTGTTTTTT

abundance: .
len: 12
v_gene: TRBV28
d_gene: .
j_gene: TRBJ2-1
CDR3aa: CASRLTGYEQFF
CDR3nt: TGTGCCAGCAGACTAACGGGCTATGAGCAGTTCTTC

abundance: once
len: 16
v_gene: TRBV5-1
d_gene: .
j_gene: TRBJ2-3
CDR3aa: CASTFGGTLGRDTQYF
CDR3nt: TGCGCCAGCACCTTTGGCGGGACTCTCGGGCGAGATACGCAGTATTTT

abundance: .
len: 15
v_gene: TRBV7-9
d_gene: .
j_gene: TRBJ1-4
CDR3aa: CASRETGGGGEKLFF
CDR3nt: TGTGCCAGCAGGGAAACAGGAGGTGGCGGTGAAAAACTGTTTTTT

abundance: .
len: 13
v_gene: TRBV19
d_gene: TRBD1
j_gene: TRBJ1-2
CDR3aa: CASSPRTGGGYTF
CDR3nt: TGTGCCAGTAGTCCCAGGACAGGGGGTGGCTACACCTTC

abundance: .
len: 10
v_gene: TRBV7-2
d_gene: .
j_gene: TRBJ1-2
CDR3aa: CASSYYGYTF
CDR3nt: TGTGCCAGCAGCTATTATGGCTACACCTTC

abundance: .
len: 13
v_gene: TRBV7-2
d_gene: .
j_gene: TRBJ2-7
CDR3aa: CASSSVLRGEQYF
CDR3nt: TGTGCCAGCAGCTCTGTGTTAAGGGGCGAGCAGTACTTC

abundance: .
len: 15
v_gene: TRBV4-3
d_gene: .
j_gene: TRBJ1-1
CDR3aa: CASSQATGLNTEAFF
CDR3nt: TGCGCCAGCAGCCAAGCGACCGGGTTGAACACTGAAGCTTTCTTT

abundance: .
len: 16
v_gene: TRBV4-3
d_gene: TRBD1
j_gene: TRBJ2-5
CDR3aa: CASSQDLGQGRETQYF
CDR3nt: TGCGCCAGCAGCCAAGATCTGGGACAGGGGAGAGAGACCCAGTACTTC

abundance: .
len: 12
v_gene: TRBV9
d_gene: .
j_gene: TRBJ2-1
CDR3aa: CASSASFNEQFF
CDR3nt: TGTGCCAGCAGCGCTAGCTTTAATGAGCAGTTCTTC

abundance: .
len: 15
v_gene: TRBV28
d_gene: TRBD2
j_gene: TRBJ2-7
CDR3aa: CASSSRAGGQDEQYF
CDR3nt: TGTGCCAGCAGTTCTCGGGCGGGAGGGCAGGACGAGCAGTACTTC

abundance: .
len: 15
v_gene: TRBV4-1
d_gene: .
j_gene: TRBJ1-2
CDR3aa: CASSQELPEIYGYTF
CDR3nt: TGCGCCAGCAGCCAAGAACTTCCGGAGATCTATGGCTACACCTTC

abundance: .
len: 17
v_gene: TRBV10-3
d_gene: TRBD1
j_gene: TRBJ2-2
CDR3aa: CAISEPGGQGAAGELFF
CDR3nt: TGTGCCATCAGTGAGCCGGGAGGACAGGGGGCGGCCGGGGAGCTGTTTTTT

abundance: once
len: 12
v_gene: TRBV11-1
d_gene: .
j_gene: TRBJ1-4
CDR3aa: CASSSGDEKLFF
CDR3nt: TGTGCCAGCAGCTCGGGGGATGAAAAACTGTTTTTT

abundance: .
len: 14
v_gene: TRBV7-2
d_gene: .
j_gene: TRBJ2-7
CDR3aa: CASSQSGNSYEQYF
CDR3nt: TGTGCCAGCAGCCAATCGGGGAACTCCTACGAGCAGTACTTC

abundance: .
len: 13
v_gene: TRBV6-6
d_gene: .
j_gene: TRBJ2-2
CDR3aa: CASTRPEADELFF
CDR3nt: TGTGCCAGCACCAGACCAGAGGCAGATGAGCTGTTTTTT

abundance: once
len: 15
v_gene: TRBV2
d_gene: .
j_gene: TRBJ2-7
CDR3aa: CASSEQGGPSYEQYF
CDR3nt: TGTGCCAGCAGTGAACAGGGTGGGCCTTCCTACGAGCAGTACTTC

abundance: .
len: 16
v_gene: TRBV27
d_gene: .
j_gene: TRBJ2-1
CDR3aa: CASSGGPYTSYNEQFF
CDR3nt: TGTGCCAGCAGCGGGGGGCCCTATACCTCCTACAATGAGCAGTTCTTC

abundance: .
len: 13
v_gene: TRBV11-2
d_gene: .
j_gene: TRBJ1-3
CDR3aa: CASSLLGGNTIYF
CDR3nt: TGTGCCAGCAGCTTACTCGGTGGAAACACCATATATTTT

abundance: .
len: 16
v_gene: TRBV14
d_gene: TRBD1
j_gene: TRBJ2-5
CDR3aa: CASSPISTGARETQYF
CDR3nt: TGTGCCAGCAGCCCCATTTCGACAGGGGCTCGGGAGACCCAGTACTTC

abundance: .
len: 14
v_gene: TRBV19
d_gene: .
j_gene: TRBJ1-4
CDR3aa: CASSIRFTGEKLFF
CDR3nt: TGTGCCAGTAGTATAAGGTTTACCGGTGAAAAACTGTTTTTT

abundance: .
len: 14
v_gene: TRBV2
d_gene: .
j_gene: TRBJ1-1
CDR3aa: CASSAGQLNTEAFF
CDR3nt: TGTGCCAGCAGTGCCGGACAGTTGAACACTGAAGCTTTCTTT

abundance: .
len: 14
v_gene: TRBV7-8
d_gene: .
j_gene: TRBJ2-7
CDR3aa: CASSFQGFTYEQYF
CDR3nt: TGTGCCAGCAGCTTCCAGGGTTTCACCTACGAGCAGTACTTC

abundance: .
len: 15
v_gene: TRBV5-4
d_gene: TRBD2
j_gene: TRBJ2-5
CDR3aa: CASSQTGEGQETQYF
CDR3nt: TGTGCCAGCAGCCAGACCGGGGAGGGCCAAGAGACCCAGTACTTC

abundance: .
len: 12
v_gene: TRBV7-9
d_gene: .
j_gene: TRBJ1-5
CDR3aa: CASSLNGQPQHF
CDR3nt: TGTGCCAGCAGCTTAAACGGTCAGCCCCAGCATTTT

abundance: once
len: 14
v_gene: TRBV6-5
d_gene: TRBD1
j_gene: TRBJ1-4
CDR3aa: CASSRGWSNEKLFF
CDR3nt: TGTGCCAGCAGCAGGGGGTGGAGTAATGAAAAACTGTTTTTT

abundance: .
len: 13
v_gene: TRBV14
d_gene: .
j_gene: TRBJ1-1
CDR3aa: CASSHTANTEAFF
CDR3nt: TGTGCCAGCAGCCATACAGCTAACACTGAAGCTTTCTTT

abundance: .
len: 15
v_gene: TRBV28
d_gene: .
j_gene: TRBJ1-5
CDR3aa: CASSFKSRGNQPQHF
CDR3nt: TGTGCCAGCAGTTTCAAGTCCCGGGGCAATCAGCCCCAGCATTTT

abundance: .
len: 18
v_gene: TRBV10-3
d_gene: TRBD2
j_gene: TRBJ2-7
CDR3aa: CAIAGLAGGDFGSYEQYF
CDR3nt: TGTGCCATCGCGGGACTAGCGGGAGGGGATTTTGGCTCCTACGAGCAGTACTTC

abundance: .
len: 16
v_gene: TRBV7-2
d_gene: .
j_gene: TRBJ1-2
CDR3aa: CASSPRSRGGLIRYTF
CDR3nt: TGTGCCAGCAGCCCTCGTTCCAGGGGAGGTTTAATACGCTACACCTTC